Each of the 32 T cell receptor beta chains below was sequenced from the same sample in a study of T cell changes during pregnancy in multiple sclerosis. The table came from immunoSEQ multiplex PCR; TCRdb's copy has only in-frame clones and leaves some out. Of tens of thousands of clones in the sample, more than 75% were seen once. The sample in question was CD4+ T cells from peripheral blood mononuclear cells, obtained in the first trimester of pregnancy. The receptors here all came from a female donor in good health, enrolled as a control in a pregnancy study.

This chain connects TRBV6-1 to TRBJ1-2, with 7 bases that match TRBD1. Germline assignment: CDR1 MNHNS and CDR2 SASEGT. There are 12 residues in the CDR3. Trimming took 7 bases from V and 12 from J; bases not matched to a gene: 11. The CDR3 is CASIQETGRNTF. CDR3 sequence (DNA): TGTGCCAGCATTCAGGAGACAGGGAGGAACACCTTC.

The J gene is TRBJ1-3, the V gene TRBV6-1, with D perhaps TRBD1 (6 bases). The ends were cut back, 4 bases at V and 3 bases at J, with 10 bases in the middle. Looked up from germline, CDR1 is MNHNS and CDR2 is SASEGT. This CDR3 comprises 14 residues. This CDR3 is CASSVQGNGNTIYF. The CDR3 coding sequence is TGTGCCAGCAGTGTCCAGGGGAATGGAAACACCATATATTTT.

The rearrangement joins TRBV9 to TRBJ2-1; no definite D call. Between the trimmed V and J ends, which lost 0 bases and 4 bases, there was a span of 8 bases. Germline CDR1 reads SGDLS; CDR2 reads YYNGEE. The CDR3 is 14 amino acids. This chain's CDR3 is CASSVDGGYNEQFF. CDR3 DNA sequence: TGTGCCAGCAGCGTAGACGGCGGTTACAATGAGCAGTTCTTC.

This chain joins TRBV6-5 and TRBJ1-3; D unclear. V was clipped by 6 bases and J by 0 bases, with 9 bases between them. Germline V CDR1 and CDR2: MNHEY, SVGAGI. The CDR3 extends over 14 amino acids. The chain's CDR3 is CASSQSLSGNTIYF. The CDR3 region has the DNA TGTGCCAGCAGCCAAAGCCTCTCTGGAAACACCATATATTTT.

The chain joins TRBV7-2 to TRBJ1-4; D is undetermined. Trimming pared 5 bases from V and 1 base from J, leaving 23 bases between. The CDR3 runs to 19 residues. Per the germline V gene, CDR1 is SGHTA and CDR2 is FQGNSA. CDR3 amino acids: CASSPRGPGGRRTNEKLFF. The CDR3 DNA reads TGTGCCAGCAGCCCCCGCGGGCCGGGTGGAAGACGAACTAATGAAAAACTGTTTTTT.

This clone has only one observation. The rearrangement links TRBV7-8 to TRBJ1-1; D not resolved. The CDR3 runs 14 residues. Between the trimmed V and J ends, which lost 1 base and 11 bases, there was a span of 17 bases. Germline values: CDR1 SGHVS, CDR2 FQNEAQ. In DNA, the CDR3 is TGTGCCAGCAGCTTAGATACCGGACTTATTGTGGCTTTCTTT. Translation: CASSLDTGLIVAFF.

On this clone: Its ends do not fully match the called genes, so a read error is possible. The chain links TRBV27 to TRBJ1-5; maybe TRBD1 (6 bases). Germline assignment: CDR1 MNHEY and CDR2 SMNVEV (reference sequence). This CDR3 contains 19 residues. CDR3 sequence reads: CPPKGVSIDDPSFVKPQHF. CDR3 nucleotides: TGCCCCCCCAAGGGGGTTTCGATCGATGACCCCAGTTTCGTGAAGCCCCAGCATTTT.

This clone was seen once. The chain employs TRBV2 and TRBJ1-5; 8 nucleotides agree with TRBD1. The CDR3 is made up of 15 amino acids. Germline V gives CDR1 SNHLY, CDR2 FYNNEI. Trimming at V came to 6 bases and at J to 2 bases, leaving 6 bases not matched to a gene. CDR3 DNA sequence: TGTGCCAGCAGCTACGGACAGGGTGGCAATCAGCCCCAGCATTTT. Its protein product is CASSYGQGGNQPQHF.

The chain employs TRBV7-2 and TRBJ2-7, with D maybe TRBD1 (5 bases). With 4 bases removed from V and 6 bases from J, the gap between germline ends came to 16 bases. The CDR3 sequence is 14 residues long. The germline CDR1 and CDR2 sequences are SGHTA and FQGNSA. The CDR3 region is CASSSQGVAGEQYF. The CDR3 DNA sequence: TGTGCCAGCAGCTCCCAGGGTGTAGCTGGCGAGCAGTACTTC.

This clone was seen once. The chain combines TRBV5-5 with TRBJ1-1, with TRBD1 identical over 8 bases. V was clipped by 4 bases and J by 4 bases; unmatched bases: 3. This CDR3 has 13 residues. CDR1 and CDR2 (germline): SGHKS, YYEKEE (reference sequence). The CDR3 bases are TGTGCCAGCAGCCGGACAGGGTCCACTGAAGCTTTCTTT. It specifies CASSRTGSTEAFF.

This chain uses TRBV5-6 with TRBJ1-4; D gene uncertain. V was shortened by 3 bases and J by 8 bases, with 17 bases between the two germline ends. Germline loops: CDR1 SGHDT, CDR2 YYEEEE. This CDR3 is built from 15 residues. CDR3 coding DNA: TGTGCCAGCAGCTCGATGGGAGTGAGATTAGAAAAACTGTTTTTT. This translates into CASSSMGVRLEKLFF. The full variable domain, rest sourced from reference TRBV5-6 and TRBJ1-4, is DAGVTQSPTHLIKTRGQQVTLRCSPKSGHDTVSWYQQALGQGPQFIFQYYEEEERQRGNFPDRFSGHQFPNYSSELNVNALLLGDSALYLCASSSMGVRLEKLFFGSGTQLSVL.

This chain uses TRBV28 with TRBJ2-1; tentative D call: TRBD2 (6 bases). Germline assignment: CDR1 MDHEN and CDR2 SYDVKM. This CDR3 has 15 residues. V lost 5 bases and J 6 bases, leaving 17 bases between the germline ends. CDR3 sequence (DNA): TGTGCCAGCAGTCCCCAGGGACGGAGGGGCAATGAGCAGTTCTTC. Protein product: CASSPQGRRGNEQFF.

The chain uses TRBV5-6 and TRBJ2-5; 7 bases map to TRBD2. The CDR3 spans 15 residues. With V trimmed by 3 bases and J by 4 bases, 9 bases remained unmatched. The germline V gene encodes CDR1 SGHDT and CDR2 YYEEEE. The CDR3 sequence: CASSSPTSFGETQYF. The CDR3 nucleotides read TGTGCCAGCAGCTCCCCGACTAGCTTTGGAGAGACCCAGTACTTC.

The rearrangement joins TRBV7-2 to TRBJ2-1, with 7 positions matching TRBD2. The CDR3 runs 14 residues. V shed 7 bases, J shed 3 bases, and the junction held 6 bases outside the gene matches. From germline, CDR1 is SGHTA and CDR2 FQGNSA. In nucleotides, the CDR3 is TGTGCCAGCACCAGAGCGGGACTCTACAATGAGCAGTTCTTC. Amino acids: CASTRAGLYNEQFF.

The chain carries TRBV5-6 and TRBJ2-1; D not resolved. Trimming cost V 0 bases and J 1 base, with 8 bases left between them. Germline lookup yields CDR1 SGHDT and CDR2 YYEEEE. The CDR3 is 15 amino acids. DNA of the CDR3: TGTGCCAGCAGCTTGGTGGCCGTATCCTACAATGAGCAGTTCTTC. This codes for CASSLVAVSYNEQFF.

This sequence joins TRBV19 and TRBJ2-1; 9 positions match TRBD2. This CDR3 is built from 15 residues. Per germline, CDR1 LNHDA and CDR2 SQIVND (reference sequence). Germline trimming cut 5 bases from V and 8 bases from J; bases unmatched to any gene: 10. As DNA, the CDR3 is TGTGCCAGTAGTGCTCTAGCGGGATGGCGGGATGAGCAGTTCTTC. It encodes CASSALAGWRDEQFF.

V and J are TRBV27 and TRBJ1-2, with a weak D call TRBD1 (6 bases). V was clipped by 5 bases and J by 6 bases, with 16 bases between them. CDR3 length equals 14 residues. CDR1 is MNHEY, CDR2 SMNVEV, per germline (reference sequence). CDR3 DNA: TGTGCCAGCAGTCCAGCCGGGGGGGCGGATGGCTACACCTTC. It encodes CASSPAGGADGYTF.

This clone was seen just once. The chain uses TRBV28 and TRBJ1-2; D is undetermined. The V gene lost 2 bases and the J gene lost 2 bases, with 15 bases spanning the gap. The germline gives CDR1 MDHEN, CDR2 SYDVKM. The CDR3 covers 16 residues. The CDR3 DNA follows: TGTGCCAGCAGTTTACGGGGTGAGGGTCTGAACTATGGCTACACCTTC. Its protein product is CASSLRGEGLNYGYTF.

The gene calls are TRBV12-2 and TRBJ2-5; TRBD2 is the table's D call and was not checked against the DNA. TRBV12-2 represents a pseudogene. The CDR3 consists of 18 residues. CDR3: CASRLARGRGETEETQYF. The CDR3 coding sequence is TGTGCAAGTCGCTTAGCCCGAGGGCGGGGGGAAACAGAAGAGACCCAGTACTTC.

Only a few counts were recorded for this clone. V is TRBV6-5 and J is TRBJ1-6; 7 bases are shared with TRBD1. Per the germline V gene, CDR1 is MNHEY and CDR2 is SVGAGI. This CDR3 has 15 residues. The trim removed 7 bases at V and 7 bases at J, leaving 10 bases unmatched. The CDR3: CASNRDRVRNSPLHF. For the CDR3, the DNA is TGTGCCAGCAACCGAGACAGGGTGAGAAATTCACCCCTCCACTTT.

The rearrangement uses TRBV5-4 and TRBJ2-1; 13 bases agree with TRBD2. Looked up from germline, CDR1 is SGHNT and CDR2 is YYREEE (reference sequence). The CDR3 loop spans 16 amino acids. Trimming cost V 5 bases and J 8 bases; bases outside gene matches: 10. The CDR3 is CASRRLAGGLVHEQFF. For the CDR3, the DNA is TGTGCCAGCAGAAGACTAGCGGGGGGCCTTGTACATGAGCAGTTCTTC.

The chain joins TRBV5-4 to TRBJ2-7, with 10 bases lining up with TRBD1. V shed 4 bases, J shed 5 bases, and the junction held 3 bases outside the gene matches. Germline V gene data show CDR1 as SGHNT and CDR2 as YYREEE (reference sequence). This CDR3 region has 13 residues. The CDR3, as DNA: TGTGCCAGCAGCCGACAGGGGGCGGACGAGCAGTACTTC. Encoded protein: CASSRQGADEQYF.

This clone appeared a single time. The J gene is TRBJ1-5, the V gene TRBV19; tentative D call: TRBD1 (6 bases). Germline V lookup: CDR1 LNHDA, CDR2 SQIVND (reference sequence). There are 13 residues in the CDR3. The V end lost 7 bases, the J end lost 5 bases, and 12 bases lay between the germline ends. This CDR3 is CASTDRTYQPQHF. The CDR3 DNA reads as TGTGCCAGTACCGACAGGACCTATCAGCCCCAGCATTTT.

DNA of the CDR3: TGCGCCAGCAGCTTGTTTGGACCAGCGGACACTGAAGCTTTCTTT. Amino acid sequence: CASSLFGPADTEAFF. This chain links TRBV5-1 with TRBJ1-1; D is undetermined. The CDR3 totals 15 residues. The V gene's germline CDR1 is SGHRS and CDR2 YFSETQ. V lost 1 base to trimming and J lost 3 bases, with 13 bases between them.

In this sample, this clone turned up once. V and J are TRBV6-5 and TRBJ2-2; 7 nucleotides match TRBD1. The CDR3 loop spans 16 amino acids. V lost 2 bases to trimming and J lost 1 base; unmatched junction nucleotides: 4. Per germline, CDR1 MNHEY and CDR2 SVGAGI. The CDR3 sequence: CASSYGDRVNTGELFF. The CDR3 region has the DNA TGTGCCAGCAGTTACGGTGACAGGGTGAACACCGGGGAGCTGTTTTTT.

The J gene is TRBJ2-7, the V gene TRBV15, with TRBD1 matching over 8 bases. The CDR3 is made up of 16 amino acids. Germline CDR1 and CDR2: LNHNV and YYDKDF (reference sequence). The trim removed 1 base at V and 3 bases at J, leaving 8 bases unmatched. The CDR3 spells CATSRGSWDRSYEQYF. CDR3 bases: TGTGCCACCAGCAGAGGATCTTGGGACAGGAGCTACGAGCAGTACTTC.

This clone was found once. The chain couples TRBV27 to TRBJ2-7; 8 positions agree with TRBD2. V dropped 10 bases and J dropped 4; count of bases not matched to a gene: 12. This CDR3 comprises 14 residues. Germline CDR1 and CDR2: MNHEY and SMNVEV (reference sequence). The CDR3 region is CATNSPSGSYEQYF. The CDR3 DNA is TGTGCCACCAACTCCCCCAGCGGGAGTTACGAGCAGTACTTC.

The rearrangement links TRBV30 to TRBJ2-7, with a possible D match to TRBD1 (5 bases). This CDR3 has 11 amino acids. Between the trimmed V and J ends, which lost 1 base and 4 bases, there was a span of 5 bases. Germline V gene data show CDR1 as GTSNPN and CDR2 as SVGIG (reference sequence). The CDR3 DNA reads TGTGCCTGGAGTGCAGGGTACGAGCAGTACTTC. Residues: CAWSAGYEQYF. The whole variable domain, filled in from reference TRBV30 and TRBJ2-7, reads SQTIHQWPATLVQPVGSPLSLECTVEGTSNPNLYWYRQAAGRGLQLLFYSVGIGQISSEVPQNLSASRPQDRQFILSSKKLLLSDSGFYLCAWSAGYEQYFGPGTRLTVT.

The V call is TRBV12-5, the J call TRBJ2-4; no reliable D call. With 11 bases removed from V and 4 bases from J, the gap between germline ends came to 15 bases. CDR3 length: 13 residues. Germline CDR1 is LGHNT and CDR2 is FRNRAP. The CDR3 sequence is CAFGPPGKNIQYF. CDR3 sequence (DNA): TGTGCTTTTGGGCCCCCTGGAAAAAACATTCAGTACTTC.

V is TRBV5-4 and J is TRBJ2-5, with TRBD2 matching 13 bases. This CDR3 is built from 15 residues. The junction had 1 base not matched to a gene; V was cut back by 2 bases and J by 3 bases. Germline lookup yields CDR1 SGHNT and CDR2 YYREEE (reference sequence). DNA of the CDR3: TGTGCCAGCAGCTTCGGACTAGCGGGGGAAGAGACCCAGTACTTC. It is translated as CASSFGLAGEETQYF.

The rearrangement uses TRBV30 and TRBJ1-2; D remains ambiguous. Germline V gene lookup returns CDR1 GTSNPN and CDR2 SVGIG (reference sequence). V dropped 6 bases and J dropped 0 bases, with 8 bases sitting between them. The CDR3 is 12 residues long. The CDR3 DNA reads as TGTGCCTGTACAGTCTCTAACTATGGCTACACCTTC. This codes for CACTVSNYGYTF.

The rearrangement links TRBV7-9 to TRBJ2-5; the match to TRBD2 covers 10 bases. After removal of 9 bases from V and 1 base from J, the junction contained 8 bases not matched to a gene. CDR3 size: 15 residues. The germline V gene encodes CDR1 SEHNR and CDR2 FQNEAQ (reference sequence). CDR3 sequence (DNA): TGTGCCAGTGCGGTGGCTAGCGGGAGCCAAGAGACCCAGTACTTC. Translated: CASAVASGSQETQYF. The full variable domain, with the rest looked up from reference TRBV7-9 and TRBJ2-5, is DTGVSQNPRHKITKRGQNVTFRCDPISEHNRLYWYRQTLGQGPEFLTYFQNEAQLEKSRLLSDRFSAERPKGSFSTLEIQRTEQGDSAMYLCASAVASGSQETQYFGPGTRLLVL.